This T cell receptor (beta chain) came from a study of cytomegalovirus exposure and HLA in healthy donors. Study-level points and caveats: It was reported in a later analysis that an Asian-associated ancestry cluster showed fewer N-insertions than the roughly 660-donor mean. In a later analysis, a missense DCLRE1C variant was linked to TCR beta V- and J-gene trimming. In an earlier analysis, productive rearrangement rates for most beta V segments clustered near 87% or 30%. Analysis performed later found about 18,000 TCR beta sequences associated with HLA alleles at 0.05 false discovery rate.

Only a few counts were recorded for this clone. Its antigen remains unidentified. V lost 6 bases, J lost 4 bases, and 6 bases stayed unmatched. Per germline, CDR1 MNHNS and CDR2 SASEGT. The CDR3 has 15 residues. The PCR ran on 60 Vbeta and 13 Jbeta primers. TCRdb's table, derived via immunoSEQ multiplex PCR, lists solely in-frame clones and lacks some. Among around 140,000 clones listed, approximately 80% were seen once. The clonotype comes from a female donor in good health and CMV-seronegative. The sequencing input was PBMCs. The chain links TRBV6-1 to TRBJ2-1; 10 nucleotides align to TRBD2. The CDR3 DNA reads TGTGCCAGCAGCGCCACTAGCGGGGATTACAATGAGCAGTTCTTC. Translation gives CASSATSGDYNEQFF.